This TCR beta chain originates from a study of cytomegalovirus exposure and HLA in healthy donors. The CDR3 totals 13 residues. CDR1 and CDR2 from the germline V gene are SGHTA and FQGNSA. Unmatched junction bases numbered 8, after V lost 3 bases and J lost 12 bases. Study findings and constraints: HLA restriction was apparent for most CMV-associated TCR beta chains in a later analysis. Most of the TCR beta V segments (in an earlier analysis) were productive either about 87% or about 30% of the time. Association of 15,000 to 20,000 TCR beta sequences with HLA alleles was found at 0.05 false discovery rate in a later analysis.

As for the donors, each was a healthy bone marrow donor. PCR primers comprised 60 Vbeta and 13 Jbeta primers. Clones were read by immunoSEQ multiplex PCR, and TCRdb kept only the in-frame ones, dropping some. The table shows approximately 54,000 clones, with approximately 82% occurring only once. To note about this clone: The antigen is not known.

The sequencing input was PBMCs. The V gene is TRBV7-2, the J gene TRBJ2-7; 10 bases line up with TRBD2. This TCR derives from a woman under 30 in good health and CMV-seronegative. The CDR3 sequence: CASSLKGAGGAYF. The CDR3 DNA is TGTGCCAGCAGCTTGAAGGGAGCGGGAGGGGCGTACTTC.